The 27 T cell receptor beta chains listed next were all sequenced from one sample in a study of neurological immune-mediated disorders. MiXCR, run by TCRdb on the 5' RACE reads, gives a single entry per CDR3 protein. The sample has 75,000 to 80,000 distinct CDR3 sequences; 4% to 6% are singletons. Sequencing used PBMCs. These receptor sequences come from a woman in her twenties or thirties with multiple sclerosis.

This clonotype was picked up many times. The V gene is TRBV3-1, the J gene TRBJ2-7; TRBD1 aligns across 7 bases. The CDR3 sequence is 14 residues long. Germline loops: CDR1 LGHDT, CDR2 YNNKEL (reference sequence). Trimming removed 4 bases from V and 3 bases from J; junction bases left unmatched: 6. DNA of the CDR3: TGTGCCAGCAGCCTTCCGGGACAGAACTACGAGCAGTACTTC. Translating it yields CASSLPGQNYEQYF.

This clonotype was seen ten or more times. The gene calls are TRBV20-1 and TRBJ2-1, with TRBD2 as a possible D gene (5 bases). V shed 5 bases and J shed 0 bases, with 17 bases lying between them. Germline lookup yields CDR1 DFQATT and CDR2 SNEGSKA (reference sequence). The CDR3 spans 16 residues. CDR3 sequence (DNA): TGCAGTGCTGCAGACTACCCCTCGAGCTCCTACAATGAGCAGTTCTTC. Translating gives CSAADYPSSSYNEQFF.

This clonotype was seen ten or more times. The chain links TRBV3-1 to TRBJ1-3; tentative D call: TRBD1 (5 bases). The CDR3 is 15 residues long. V shed 3 bases and J shed 2 bases, with 11 bases lying between them. Germline V CDR1 and CDR2: LGHDT, YNNKEL (reference sequence). CDR3 protein: CASSQNTGPGNTIYF. For the CDR3, the DNA is TGTGCCAGCAGCCAGAATACAGGACCTGGAAACACCATATATTTT. The complete variable domain, with remaining parts taken from reference TRBV3-1 and TRBJ1-3, reads DTAVSQTPKYLVTQMGNDKSIKCEQNLGHDTMYWYKQDSKKFLKIMFSYNNKELIINETVPNRFSPKSPDKAHLNLHINSLELGDSAVYFCASSQNTGPGNTIYFGEGSWLTVV.

In this sample, this clonotype turned up many times. The rearrangement uses TRBV5-1 and TRBJ1-5; 7 nucleotides match TRBD1. The CDR3 covers 15 residues. J lost 4 bases, V lost 0 bases, and 4 bases had no gene match. The germline V gene has CDR1 SGHRS and CDR2 YFSETQ. CDR3 amino acids: CASSLGQGENQPQHF. The CDR3 DNA sequence: TGCGCCAGCAGCTTGGGGCAGGGGGAAAATCAGCCCCAGCATTTT. Full variable domain (outside the CDR3, taken from reference TRBV5-1 and TRBJ1-5): KAGVTQTPRYLIKTRGQQVTLSCSPISGHRSVSWYQQTPGQGLQFLFEYFSETQRNKGNFPGRFSGRQFSNSRSEMNVSTLELGDSALYLCASSLGQGENQPQHFGDGTRLSIL.

At least ten counts were recorded for this clonotype. The chain has TRBV29-1 and TRBJ2-5; D might be TRBD1 (5 bases). From germline, CDR1 is SQVTM and CDR2 ANQGSEA. This CDR3 region has 15 residues. V shed 3 bases and J shed 1 base, with 15 bases lying between them. In nucleotides, the CDR3 is TGCAGCGTTGAGGTTTGGCAGGGCCTCCAAGAGACCCAGTACTTC. This translates into CSVEVWQGLQETQYF.

This clonotype came up many times. This rearrangement joins TRBV5-1 to TRBJ2-3; D may correspond to TRBD1 or TRBD2 (5 bases each). The CDR3 is 16 amino acids. With 0 bases removed from V and 1 base from J, the gap between germline ends came to 12 bases. Germline loops: CDR1 SGHRS, CDR2 YFSETQ. The CDR3 nucleotides read TGCGCCAGCAGCTTGGAACCCGGGACGGGCACAGATACGCAGTATTTT. Amino acids: CASSLEPGTGTDTQYF.

This clonotype was recorded many times. Since a much larger clone is just one base distant, this may be a read error. The chain has TRBV6-1 and TRBJ2-6, with D tentatively TRBD1 or TRBD2 (5 bases each). Germline loops: CDR1 MNHNS, CDR2 SASEGT. There are 15 residues in the CDR3. The CDR3 DNA reads TGTGCCAGCAGTGAATCTAGCTCTGGGGCCAAAGTCCTGACTTTC. This gives the protein CASSESSSGAKVLTF.

This clonotype was detected ten times or more. This CDR3 is CSARELLAGGQETQYF. The CDR3 DNA is TGCAGTGCTAGAGAGCTACTAGCGGGAGGACAAGAGACCCAGTACTTC. V usage is TRBV20-1 and J usage is TRBJ2-5; TRBD2 agrees at 12 bases. From germline, CDR1 is DFQATT and CDR2 SNEGSKA (reference sequence). The CDR3 sequence is 16 residues long. Trimming cost V 0 bases and J 2 bases; bases outside gene matches: 4.

In its sample, this clonotype was seen a few times. The chain is built from TRBV20-1 and TRBJ1-3, with D hard to call. This CDR3 has 18 residues. CDR1 and CDR2 from the germline V gene are DFQATT and SNEGSKA (reference sequence). This CDR3 reads CSSARMVDPGKTRKNIYF. In DNA, the CDR3 is TGCAGCAGTGCTAGGATGGTGGACCCCGGCAAAACCAGAAAAAACATATATTTT.

The chain carries TRBV29-1 and TRBJ2-7; D is unresolved. Trimming cost V 5 bases and J 5 bases, with 10 bases left between them. Germline assignment: CDR1 SQVTM and CDR2 ANQGSEA. The CDR3 is 11 amino acids. CDR3 DNA sequence: TGCAGCGTTCAGGACGCCGACGAGCAGTACTTC. This gives the protein CSVQDADEQYF.

This clonotype has at least ten counts. V usage is TRBV5-6 and J usage is TRBJ1-1, with D unclear. Per the germline V gene, CDR1 is SGHDT and CDR2 is YYEEEE. The CDR3 sequence is 13 residues long. Between the trimmed V and J ends, which lost 2 bases and 1 base, there was a span of 6 bases. This chain's CDR3 is CASSFGRNTEAFF. In DNA form, the CDR3 reads TGTGCCAGCAGCTTCGGACGGAACACTGAAGCTTTCTTT.

This clonotype was counted ten times or more. The chain links TRBV12-3 or TRBV12-4 to TRBJ2-3; tentative D call: TRBD2 (7 bases). V shed 6 bases and J shed 2 bases, with 18 bases lying between them. This CDR3 comprises 16 residues. CDR3 loop: CASRISRGRYTDTQYF. The DNA of the CDR3 is TGTGCCAGCAGAATTTCGCGGGGGCGCTACACAGATACGCAGTATTTT.

This clonotype occurred many times. The chain has TRBV6-1 and TRBJ2-2; maybe TRBD1 (5 bases). This CDR3 has 14 residues. Trimming pared 2 bases from V and 6 bases from J, leaving 10 bases between. From germline, CDR1 is MNHNS and CDR2 SASEGT. CDR3 protein: CASSELTVPGELFF. In DNA, the CDR3 is TGTGCCAGCAGTGAACTGACAGTACCCGGGGAGCTGTTTTTT.

In this sample, this clonotype turned up a few times. The chain links TRBV6-1 to TRBJ2-6; 7 bases agree with TRBD1. CDR1 MNHNS and CDR2 SASEGT come from the germline V gene. V lost 2 bases, J lost 1 base, and 11 bases stayed unmatched. This CDR3 is built from 19 residues. The CDR3 spells CASSERTWRTGSGANVLTF. In DNA form, the CDR3 reads TGTGCCAGCAGTGAAAGGACCTGGCGGACAGGATCTGGGGCCAACGTCCTGACTTTC.

There are many counts of this clonotype. The V call is TRBV20-1, the J call TRBJ2-1; TRBD2 agrees at 9 bases. Per the germline V gene, CDR1 is DFQATT and CDR2 is SNEGSKA (reference sequence). V shed 1 base and J 3 bases; nucleotides not matched to a gene: 10. The CDR3 loop spans 17 amino acids. CDR3 sequence (DNA): TGCAGTGCTAGAGCCGAAGGACTAGCGAAGAACTACAATGAGCAGTTCTTC. It translates to CSARAEGLAKNYNEQFF.

There are many counts of this clonotype. The chain links TRBV5-5 to TRBJ2-7; D is unclear. The germline V gene has CDR1 SGHKS and CDR2 YYEKEE (reference sequence). This CDR3 is 15 amino acids long. Trimming removed 4 bases at V and 3 bases at J, with 17 bases between. In nucleotides, the CDR3 is TGTGCCAGCAGCAGACTCTCCGGACCGGGCTACGAGCAGTACTTC. It encodes CASSRLSGPGYEQYF.

This clonotype was seen many times. This chain uses TRBV10-3 with TRBJ2-5, with D hard to call. Trimming removed 3 bases at V and 5 bases at J, with 4 bases between. The germline V gene has CDR1 ENHRY and CDR2 SYGVKD. This CDR3 comprises 11 residues. CDR3 sequence reads: CAISEGETQYF. CDR3 nucleotides: TGTGCCATCAGTGAAGGGGAGACCCAGTACTTC.

At least ten counts were recorded for this clonotype. The genes are TRBV6-6 and TRBJ2-3; 12 bases match TRBD2. This CDR3 is built from 13 residues. Germline loops: CDR1 MNHNY, CDR2 SVGAGI (reference sequence). Unmatched junction bases numbered 5, after V lost 8 bases and J lost 8 bases. The CDR3 nucleotides read TGTGCCAGCGTCCTAGCGGGGGGGCGTACGCAGTATTTT. Protein sequence: CASVLAGGRTQYF.

This clonotype was recorded at least ten times. This rearrangement joins TRBV20-1 to TRBJ2-3; D is uncertain. The CDR3 contains 10 residues. Germline values: CDR1 DFQATT, CDR2 SNEGSKA (reference sequence). Trimming shortened V by 6 bases and J by 0 bases, and 1 base separated the two germline ends. For the CDR3, the DNA is TGCAGTGCCAGCACAGATACGCAGTATTTT. This translates into CSASTDTQYF.

There are many counts of this clonotype. Compared with germline, one end of the junction differs, possibly owing to a read error. CDR3 in amino acids: CSARGTSTMSRGF. In DNA, the CDR3 is TGCAGTGCTAGAGGGACGAGTACAATGAGCAGAGGTTTC. The chain uses TRBV20-1 and TRBJ2-1; the D is unclear. There are 13 residues in the CDR3. CDR1 and CDR2 (germline): DFQATT, SNEGSKA (reference sequence).

This clonotype was detected ten times or more. The chain is built from TRBV7-2 and TRBJ2-1, with no clear D. The CDR3 is 13 amino acids. V was clipped by 5 bases and J by 7 bases, with 12 bases between them. In germline, CDR1 is SGHTA, CDR2 FQGNSA. The DNA for the CDR3 is TGTGCCAGCAGCCCAGAACACCAAAATGAGCAGTTCTTC. This gives the protein CASSPEHQNEQFF.

This clonotype has ten or more counts. This chain uses TRBV5-6 with TRBJ2-7, with a tentative D call TRBD2 (6 bases). Germline CDR1 and CDR2: SGHDT and YYEEEE. V was pared by 5 bases and J by 5 bases, with 17 bases between. The CDR3 loop spans 14 amino acids. DNA for the CDR3: TGTGCCAGCAGTATTCGGCCGGGGGACGACGAGCAGTACGTC. Protein sequence: CASSIRPGDDEQYV.

This chain connects TRBV3-1 to TRBJ1-6, with TRBD1 identical over 10 bases. CDR3 length: 17 residues. V dropped 0 bases and J dropped 10; count of bases not matched to a gene: 9. Germline CDR1 reads LGHDT; CDR2 reads YNNKEL (reference sequence). CDR3 loop: CASSQDVWDRGGSPLHF. As DNA, the CDR3 is TGTGCCAGCAGCCAAGATGTTTGGGACAGGGGCGGATCACCCCTCCACTTT.

This clonotype showed up many times. The J gene is TRBJ1-2, the V gene TRBV30; the D gene is possibly TRBD1 (5 bases). Trimming left V 0 bases short and J 2 bases short, with 7 bases between. This CDR3 spans 13 amino acids. Germline-derived CDR1 and CDR2 are GTSNPN and SVGIG (reference sequence). The CDR3 sequence is CAWSVYRNYGYTF. The CDR3 DNA reads as TGTGCCTGGAGTGTCTACAGGAACTATGGCTACACCTTC.

This clonotype was recorded at least ten times. The chain employs TRBV3-1 and TRBJ2-5; possibly TRBD1 or TRBD2 for D (5 bases each). V lost 5 bases to trimming and J lost 2 bases, with 15 bases between them. Per germline, CDR1 LGHDT and CDR2 YNNKEL (reference sequence). The CDR3 has 15 amino acids. CDR3 sequence: CASSWDPEGQETQYF. The CDR3 DNA reads as TGTGCCAGCAGCTGGGACCCAGAAGGACAAGAGACCCAGTACTTC.

The table lists this clonotype with many counts. The genes are TRBV3-1 and TRBJ1-5; no clear D gene. The CDR3 totals 17 residues. Germline lookup yields CDR1 LGHDT and CDR2 YNNKEL (reference sequence). Trimming left V 1 base short and J 0 bases short, with 13 bases between. The CDR3 loop is CASSQGSTDNSNQPQHF. The CDR3 bases are TGTGCCAGCAGCCAAGGATCGACGGATAATAGCAATCAGCCCCAGCATTTT.

This clonotype was recorded at least ten times. The genes are TRBV5-1 and TRBJ2-4; 9 bases are shared with TRBD1. V shed 0 bases and J 11 bases; nucleotides not matched to a gene: 0. CDR3 length: 12 amino acids. CDR1 and CDR2 from the germline V gene are SGHRS and YFSETQ. CDR3 nucleotides: TGCGCCAGCAGCTTGGACAGGGGGCTTCAGTACTTC. This translates into CASSLDRGLQYF. The full variable domain, its missing parts supplied by reference TRBV5-1 and TRBJ2-4, is KAGVTQTPRYLIKTRGQQVTLSCSPISGHRSVSWYQQTPGQGLQFLFEYFSETQRNKGNFPGRFSGRQFSNSRSEMNVSTLELGDSALYLCASSLDRGLQYFGAGTRLSVL.